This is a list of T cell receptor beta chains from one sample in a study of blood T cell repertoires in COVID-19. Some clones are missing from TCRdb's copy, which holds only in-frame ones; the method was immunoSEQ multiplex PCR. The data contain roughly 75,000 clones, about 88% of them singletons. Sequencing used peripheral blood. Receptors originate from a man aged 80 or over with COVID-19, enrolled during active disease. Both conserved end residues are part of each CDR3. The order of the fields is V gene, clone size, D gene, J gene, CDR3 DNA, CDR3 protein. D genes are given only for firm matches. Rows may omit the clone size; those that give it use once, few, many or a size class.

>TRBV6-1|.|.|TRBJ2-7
TGTGCCAGCAGTGAAATTAGTGGACAGTTCTACGAGCAGTACTTC
CASSEISGQFYEQYF
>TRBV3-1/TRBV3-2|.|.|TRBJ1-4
TGTGCCAGCAGCCCCCAGTCAACTAATGAAAAACTGTTTTTT
CASSPQSTNEKLFF
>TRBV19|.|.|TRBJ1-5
TGTGCCAGTAGTATAGACCGCCAGAATAGCAATCAGCCCCAGCATTTT
CASSIDRQNSNQPQHF
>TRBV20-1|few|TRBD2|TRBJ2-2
TGCAGTGCTAGTTCTAGCGGGGGGGAGTACACCGGGGAGCTGTTTTTT
CSASSSGGEYTGELFF
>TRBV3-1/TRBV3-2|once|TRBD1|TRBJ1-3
TGTGCCAGCAGCCAAGGGGGGACAGGGGCTGGAAACACCATATATTTT
CASSQGGTGAGNTIYF
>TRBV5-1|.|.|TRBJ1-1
TGCGCCAGCAGCTCGGGACAAAACACTGAAGCTTTCTTT
CASSSGQNTEAFF
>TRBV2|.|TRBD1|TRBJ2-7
TGTGCCAGCGTAGGACAGGGAATGTTCTACGAGCAGTACTTC
CASVGQGMFYEQYF
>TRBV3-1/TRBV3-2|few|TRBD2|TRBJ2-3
TGTGCCAGCAGTAAGCGGGGGGGCCCAGATACGCAGTATTTT
CASSKRGGPDTQYF
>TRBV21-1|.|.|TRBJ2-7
TGTGCCAGCAGCCAGAGGGGACTAGCGGGGGAGGGGCAGTACTTC
CASSQRGLAGEGQYF
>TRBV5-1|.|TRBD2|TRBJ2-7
TGCGCCAGCAGCTCCAGGCGGGGGTTCTCCTACGAGCAGTACTTC
CASSSRRGFSYEQYF
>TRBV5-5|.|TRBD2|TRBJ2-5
TGTGCCAGCAGCTTGATCCGGGGGGGGACCCAAGAGACCCAGTACTTC
CASSLIRGGTQETQYF
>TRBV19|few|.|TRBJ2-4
TGTGCCAGTCTGGACGGGGACAAAAACATTCAGTACTTC
CASLDGDKNIQYF
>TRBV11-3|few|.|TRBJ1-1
TGTGCCAGCAGCTTAGTTGGCCTGGCGAACACTGAAGCTTTCTTT
CASSLVGLANTEAFF
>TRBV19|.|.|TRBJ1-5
TGTGCCAGTAGTATAATGGCAGGAACTTTGAATCAGCCCCAGCATTTT
CASSIMAGTLNQPQHF
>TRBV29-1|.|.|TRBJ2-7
TGCAGCGTTGATACAGGGTGGGGCGAGCAGTACTTC
CSVDTGWGEQYF
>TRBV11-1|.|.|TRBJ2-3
TGTGCCAGCAGCAATACTTACCCCGCTAGCACAGATACGCAGTATTTT
CASSNTYPASTDTQYF
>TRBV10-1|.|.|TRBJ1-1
TGCGCCAGCAGTGAGGAGGGACTGAATACTGAAGCTTTCTTT
CASSEEGLNTEAFF
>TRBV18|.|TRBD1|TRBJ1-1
TGTGCCAGCTCACCGACTTACAGGGGGAGCAACACTGAAGCTTTCTTT
CASSPTYRGSNTEAFF
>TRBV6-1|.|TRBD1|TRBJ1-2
TGTGCCAGCAGTGAAGATAACAGGGGACTTGGCTACACCTTC
CASSEDNRGLGYTF
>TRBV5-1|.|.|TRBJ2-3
TGCGCCAGCAGCCCAACTGGAGGGTACACAGATACGCAGTATTTT
CASSPTGGYTDTQYF
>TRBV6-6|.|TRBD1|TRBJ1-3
TGTGCCAGCAGTTACCTACAGGGGCCTGGAAACACCATATATTTT
CASSYLQGPGNTIYF
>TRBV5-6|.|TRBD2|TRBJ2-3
TGTGCCAGCAGCTCCCCGGGGGGGTACACAGATACGCAGTATTTT
CASSSPGGYTDTQYF
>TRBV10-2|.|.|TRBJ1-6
TGCGCCAGCAGACAGGCTAATTCACCCCTCCACTTT
CASRQANSPLHF
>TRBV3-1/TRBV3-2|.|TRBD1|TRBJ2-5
TGTGCCAGCAGCCAAGTACAGGGGGGACAAGAGACCCAGTACTTC
CASSQVQGGQETQYF
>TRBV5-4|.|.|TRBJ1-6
TGTGCCAGCAGTCCCGACAGCTTCACCTATAATTCACCCCTCCACTTT
CASSPDSFTYNSPLHF
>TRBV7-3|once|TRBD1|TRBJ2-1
TGTGCCAGCAGCTTAACGTCAAGGACAGGGGGTTCCAATGAGCAGTTCTTC
CASSLTSRTGGSNEQFF
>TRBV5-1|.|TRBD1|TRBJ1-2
TGCGCCAGCAGCGGAGGACAGGGAAACTATGGCTACACCTTC
CASSGGQGNYGYTF
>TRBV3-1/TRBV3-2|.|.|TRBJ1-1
TGTGCCAGCAGCCGGGGCACAGAAGCTTTCTTT
CASSRGTEAFF
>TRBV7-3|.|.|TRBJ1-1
TGTGCCAGCAGCCGAATGGGGGGGCGTAGGGTAGCTTTCTTT
CASSRMGGRRVAFF
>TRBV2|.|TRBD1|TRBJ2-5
TGTGCCAGCAGTGAAAACAGGGGACAAGAGACCCAGTACTTC
CASSENRGQETQYF
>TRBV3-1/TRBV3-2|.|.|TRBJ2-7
TGTGCCAGCAGCCTCAAAGGGCAGGGCTCCTACGAGCAGTACTTC
CASSLKGQGSYEQYF
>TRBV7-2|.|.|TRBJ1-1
TGTGCCAGCAGCCCAGCGTGGACAGCCACGATCCTCATGAACACTGAAGCTTTCTTT
CASSPAWTATILMNTEAFF
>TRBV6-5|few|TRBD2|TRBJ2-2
TGTGCCGCCAGTCTAGCGGGGGGTATCGGGGAGCTGTTTTTT
CAASLAGGIGELFF
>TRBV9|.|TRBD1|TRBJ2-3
TGTGCCAGCAGCTCTGTCTATGGACAGGCGAGCACAGATACGCAGTATTTT
CASSSVYGQASTDTQYF
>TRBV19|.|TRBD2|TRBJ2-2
TGTGCCAGCGGGACTAGCGGGGGTGGCGGGGAGCTGTTTTTT
CASGTSGGGGELFF
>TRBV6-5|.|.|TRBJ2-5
TGTGCCAGCAGTAAATCACGGACAGCGGCCGAGACCCAGTACTTC
CASSKSRTAAETQYF
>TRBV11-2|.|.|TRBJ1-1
TGTGCCAGCAGCTTTGGGGGACACAGGAGCACTGAAGCTTTCTTT
CASSFGGHRSTEAFF
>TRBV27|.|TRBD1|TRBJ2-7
TGTGCCAGCAGATCCGGGACAGTCCTTTTTAGTGGCGAGCAGTACTTC
CASRSGTVLFSGEQYF
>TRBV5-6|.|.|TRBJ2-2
TGTGCCAGCAGCATCACAGACACCGGGGAGCTGTTTTTT
CASSITDTGELFF
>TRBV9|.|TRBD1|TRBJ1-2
TGTGCCAGCAGCCCATATGGACAGGGGGACTATGGCTACACCTTC
CASSPYGQGDYGYTF
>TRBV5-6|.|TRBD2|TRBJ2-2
TGTGCCAGCAGCTTGGAGGGCGGGGGAATCACCGGGGAGCTGTTTTTT
CASSLEGGGITGELFF
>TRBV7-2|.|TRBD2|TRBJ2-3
TGTGCCAGCATAGGAGCGGGGCGGACAGATACGCAGTATTTT
CASIGAGRTDTQYF
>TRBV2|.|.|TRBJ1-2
TGTGCCAGCAGTGGGGACTCGGTGGTGAATGGCTACACCTTC
CASSGDSVVNGYTF
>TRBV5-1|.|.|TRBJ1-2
TGCGCCAGCAGCTTGGGTACAGGGAACTATGGCTACACCTTC
CASSLGTGNYGYTF
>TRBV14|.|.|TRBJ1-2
TGTGCCAGCAGCCAAGACCCAGCTAACTATGGCTACACCTTC
CASSQDPANYGYTF
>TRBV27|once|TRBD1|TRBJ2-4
TGTGCCAGCTCCGGGACAGTCCAAAACATTCAGTACTTC
CASSGTVQNIQYF
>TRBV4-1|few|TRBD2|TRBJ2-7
TGCGCCAGCAGCCCCTACCTAGCGGACCTCTACGAGCAGTACTTC
CASSPYLADLYEQYF
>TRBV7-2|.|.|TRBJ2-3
TGTGCCAGCAGCTTTAAACAGGGAGATACGCAGTATTTT
CASSFKQGDTQYF
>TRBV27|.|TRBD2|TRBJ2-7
TGTGCCAGCAGTTTTGGGGGGGACGAGCAGTACTTC
CASSFGGDEQYF
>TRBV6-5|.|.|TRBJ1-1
TGTGCCAGCAGCCGGGGGGACACTGAAGCTTTCTTT
CASSRGDTEAFF
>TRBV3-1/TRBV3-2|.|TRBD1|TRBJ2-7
TGTGCCAGCAGCTATACCGGGACAGCGGAGGACGAGCAGTACTTC
CASSYTGTAEDEQYF
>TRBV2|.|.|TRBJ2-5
TGTGCCAGCAGTGTGGAGGTCCCTGCCCTAGAGACCCAGTACTTC
CASSVEVPALETQYF
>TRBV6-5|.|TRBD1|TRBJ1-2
TGTGCCAGCAGTCGACAGGGAGGCGGCTACACCTTC
CASSRQGGGYTF
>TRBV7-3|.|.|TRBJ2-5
TGTGCCAGCAGCGCGCTCGGGACTGATAGGGAGACCCAGTACTTC
CASSALGTDRETQYF